This T cell receptor beta chain derives from a study of cytomegalovirus exposure and HLA in healthy donors. Use of 60 Vbeta and 13 Jbeta primers characterized the PCR. Clones were sequenced by immunoSEQ multiplex PCR, and TCRdb holds only the in-frame ones, with some missing. Found here are roughly 150,000 clones, 77% of them singletons; the top ten hold over 2%. The germline gives CDR1 MNHNS, CDR2 SASEGT. The CDR3 has 18 residues. The V and J ends lost 4 bases and 3 bases, in that order; junction bases with no gene match: 9. The sample comprised PBMCs. The TCR comes from a young man in good health and CMV-seronegative. The chain has TRBV6-1 and TRBJ2-6; 10 bases align to TRBD2. CDR3 DNA sequence: TGTGCCAGCAGTGCTCGGACTAGCGGCCTCTTTGGGGCCAACGTCCTGACTTTC. It codes for CASSARTSGLFGANVLTF.